This TCR beta chain was profiled in a study of blood T cell repertoires in COVID-19. Participant age was roughly 18 to 90 years, and participants resided in approximately 24 US areas. The CDR3 is 13 residues long. V shed 7 bases and J shed 11 bases, with 20 bases lying between them. Sequencing used immunoSEQ multiplex PCR; TCRdb keeps in-frame clones, though not all of them. This table holds about 200,000 clones, nearly 90% found once. The chain joins TRBV12-3 or TRBV12-4 to TRBJ1-1; TRBD1 is a possible D gene (5 bases). This receptor was obtained from a woman aged 25 to 39 with acute COVID-19. Sequencing input: PBMCs or T cells enriched from blood (not recorded which). The CDR3 protein is CASKGQSRGGAFF. The DNA for the CDR3 is TGTGCCAGCAAGGGCCAATCAAGGGGAGGGGCTTTCTTT.